One and the same sample provided the 22 T cell receptor beta chains below, sequenced in a study of identical twins' blood T cells. MiXCR, applied by TCRdb to the 5' RACE reads, yields one record per CDR3 protein. Of fewer than 450,000 distinct CDR3 sequences detected, about 28% appear once; the ten largest clones hold about 6%. The source material was PBMCs. These receptor sequences come from a woman aged 18 to 55 in good health.

This clonotype was found a few times. This chain uses TRBV6-2 or TRBV6-3 with TRBJ2-2; 7 nucleotides agree with TRBD2. Per the germline V gene, CDR1 is MNHEY and CDR2 is SVGEGT. There are 15 residues in the CDR3. V lost 2 bases and J lost 7; bases outside the gene matches: 7. CDR3 sequence: CASSYVGGPFGELFF. The CDR3 bases are TGTGCCAGCAGTTACGTGGGAGGGCCATTCGGGGAGCTGTTTTTT.

The J gene is TRBJ1-5, the V gene TRBV19; D gene ambiguous. The CDR3 has 17 amino acids. With 6 bases removed from V and 3 bases from J, the gap between germline ends came to 21 bases. Per the germline V gene, CDR1 is LNHDA and CDR2 is SQIVND (reference sequence). CDR3 bases: TGTGCCAGTAGCCCTCTCGGGATGCCGTATTCCAATCAGCCCCAGCATTTT. Translating gives CASSPLGMPYSNQPQHF.

This clonotype was seen ten or more times. The gene calls are TRBV6-2 or TRBV6-3 and TRBJ2-3; D gene uncertain. Germline-derived CDR1 and CDR2 are MNHEY and SVGEGT. The CDR3 is made up of 12 amino acids. Trimming stripped 5 bases from V and 6 bases from J, with 9 bases between. For the CDR3, the DNA is TGTGCCAGCAGTGGCTCCTATGATACGCAGTATTTT. Translating gives CASSGSYDTQYF.

This clonotype was counted a few times. The genes are TRBV6-2 or TRBV6-3 and TRBJ1-5; no reliable D call. The ends were cut back, 4 bases at V and 7 bases at J, with 11 bases in the middle. CDR3 length: 13 residues. In germline, CDR1 is MNHEY, CDR2 SVGEGT. In DNA form, the CDR3 reads TGTGCCAGCAGTTCCCATCCGGGCCAGCCCCAGCATTTT. Its translation: CASSSHPGQPQHF.

A few counts support this clonotype. The rearrangement uses TRBV5-1 and TRBJ2-2; D gene unclear. Germline CDR1 and CDR2: SGHRS and YFSETQ. V dropped 2 bases and J dropped 4 bases, with 12 bases sitting between them. This CDR3 has 15 amino acids. The CDR3: CASSFDNAGTGELFF. Here the CDR3 DNA reads TGCGCCAGCAGCTTCGACAATGCTGGCACCGGGGAGCTGTTTTTT.

The chain carries TRBV6-5 and TRBJ1-3, with D maybe TRBD1 (6 bases). Germline assignment: CDR1 MNHEY and CDR2 SVGAGI. The V and J ends lost 6 bases and 0 bases respectively, with 15 bases between them. The CDR3 is 16 amino acids. CDR3 DNA sequence: TGTGCCAGCAGACCGCGGCGGACAGTCTCTGGAAACACCATATATTTT. Protein product: CASRPRRTVSGNTIYF.

The chain is built from TRBV20-1 and TRBJ2-3; D unresolved. Germline CDR1 and CDR2: DFQATT and SNEGSKA (reference sequence). The CDR3 loop spans 11 amino acids. The V and J ends lost 6 bases and 4 bases respectively, with 8 bases between them. The CDR3 DNA reads TGCAGTGCCCAACAAGCAGATACGCAGTATTTT. It is translated as CSAQQADTQYF.

The chain uses TRBV20-1 and TRBJ1-1; D is unresolved. Germline loops: CDR1 DFQATT, CDR2 SNEGSKA (reference sequence). Between the trimmed V and J ends, which lost 2 bases and 0 bases, there was a span of 7 bases. The CDR3 is made up of 13 amino acids. This chain's CDR3 is CSARRTMNTEAFF. The CDR3 DNA reads TGCAGTGCTAGACGTACTATGAACACTGAAGCTTTCTTT.

Notes on this clonotype: The junction and the germline gene differ at one end; a read error may be behind it. The V gene is TRBV5-4, the J gene TRBJ2-1, with 7 nucleotides matching TRBD2. The CDR3 totals 13 residues. Germline lookup yields CDR1 SGHNT and CDR2 YYREEE (reference sequence). CDR3 sequence: CVSSPPGLNEQFF. In DNA form, the CDR3 reads TGTGTCAGCAGCCCTCCGGGACTAAATGAGCAGTTCTTC.

This clonotype was seen a few times. The V gene is TRBV9, the J gene TRBJ2-5; 10 bases fit TRBD2. Germline trimming cut 0 bases from V and 2 bases from J; bases unmatched to any gene: 4. This CDR3 is 16 amino acids long. Germline loops: CDR1 SGDLS, CDR2 YYNGEE. As DNA, the CDR3 is TGTGCCAGCAGCGTAGGACGGACTAGCGGTCAAGAGACCCAGTACTTC. As protein: CASSVGRTSGQETQYF. Looking up the rest from reference TRBV9 and TRBJ2-5 gives the full variable domain: DSGVTQTPKHLITATGQRVTLRCSPRSGDLSVYWYQQSLDQGLQFLIQYYNGEERAKGNILERFSAQQFPDLHSELNLSSLELGDSALYFCASSVGRTSGQETQYFGPGTRLLVL.

The chain combines TRBV9 with TRBJ2-2; D not certain. The CDR3 covers 15 residues. Trimming pared 0 bases from V and 4 bases from J, leaving 10 bases between. Germline V gene data show CDR1 as SGDLS and CDR2 as YYNGEE. In DNA, the CDR3 is TGTGCCAGCAGCGTAGAATCTCTAGTCACCGGGGAGCTGTTTTTT. It is translated as CASSVESLVTGELFF.

This clonotype was seen a handful of times. This chain joins TRBV7-9 and TRBJ2-2, with D perhaps TRBD2 (6 bases). V was trimmed by 5 bases and J by 5 bases, leaving 24 bases between them. The CDR3 covers 18 residues. Germline V CDR1 and CDR2: SEHNR, FQNEAQ (reference sequence). CDR3 nucleotide sequence: TGTGCCAGCAGCCCAACCCGATCACTGGGACTCCCTACCGGGGAGCTGTTTTTT. It codes for CASSPTRSLGLPTGELFF.

This clonotype came up a few times. The rearrangement uses TRBV6-5 and TRBJ1-5, with D possibly TRBD1 on 5 matching bases. The length of the CDR3 is 15 residues. Looked up from germline, CDR1 is MNHEY and CDR2 is SVGAGI. V lost 7 bases and J 4 bases, leaving 17 bases between the germline ends. The CDR3 DNA follows: TGTGCCAGCACCCCAAACTGGGGCGGAAATCAGCCCCAGCATTTT. Its protein is CASTPNWGGNQPQHF.

This sequence joins TRBV7-8 and TRBJ1-5; D is ambiguous. Per the germline V gene, CDR1 is SGHVS and CDR2 is FQNEAQ. V gave up 5 bases and J gave up 4 bases, with 18 bases separating them. CDR3 length: 16 residues. In nucleotides, the CDR3 is TGTGCCAGCAGCCAGAGCGGGCAGAACCTTAATCAGCCCCAGCATTTT. This sequence encodes CASSQSGQNLNQPQHF.

This clonotype has only a few counts. The chain joins TRBV29-1 to TRBJ2-3, with TRBD2 identical over 10 bases. Germline V gene data show CDR1 as SQVTM and CDR2 as ANQGSEA. V lost 4 bases and J lost 7; bases outside the gene matches: 5. The CDR3 runs to 13 residues. The CDR3 DNA sequence: TGCAGCGTTGGTAGCGGGGGGCTTAATACGCAGTATTTT. Translated, it gives CSVGSGGLNTQYF.

This chain connects TRBV7-8 to TRBJ2-1, with 12 bases fitting TRBD2. Germline values: CDR1 SGHVS, CDR2 FQNEAQ. V was clipped by 5 bases and J by 7 bases; unmatched bases: 6. The CDR3 has 15 amino acids. DNA of the CDR3: TGTGCCAGCAGCCTGGGACTAGCGGGTTTGAATGAGCAGTTCTTC. Its translation is CASSLGLAGLNEQFF.

Comments on this clonotype: One end of the junction is discordant with germline, which a read error may explain. The V call is TRBV29-1, the J call TRBJ1-1; tentative D call: TRBD1 (6 bases). Germline lookup yields CDR1 SQVTM and CDR2 ANQGSEA. The length of the CDR3 is 13 residues. Here the CDR3 reads CSVSYSGDTEVFF. The CDR3 region has the DNA TGCAGCGTCTCCTATTCAGGGGACACTGAAGTTTTCTTT.

This clonotype was seen a few times. The J gene is TRBJ1-1, the V gene TRBV7-8; unclear D gene. V was pared by 5 bases and J by 8 bases, with 12 bases between. The germline V gene has CDR1 SGHVS and CDR2 FQNEAQ. The CDR3 loop spans 12 amino acids. The chain's CDR3 is CASSLNSLEAFF. The CDR3 DNA reads as TGTGCCAGCAGCCTCAACAGCCTCGAAGCTTTCTTT.

This clonotype was recorded at least ten times. V and J are TRBV7-8 and TRBJ2-7, with D hard to call. This CDR3 comprises 14 residues. V dropped 0 bases and J dropped 2 bases, with 8 bases sitting between them. Germline V gene lookup returns CDR1 SGHVS and CDR2 FQNEAQ. CDR3 sequence (DNA): TGTGCCAGCAGCTTAGCGATGGCACCCTACGAGCAGTACTTC. As protein: CASSLAMAPYEQYF.

With respect to this clonotype: At one end, the junction sequence differs from germline, possibly due to a read error. The CDR3 DNA follows: TGTGCCAGCGGCTTAGACGGCAGCTCTACCTACGAGCAGTACTTC. Residues: CASGLDGSSTYEQYF. The chain links TRBV7-9 to TRBJ2-7, with unresolved D. This CDR3 contains 15 residues. Germline CDR1 is SEHNR and CDR2 is FQNEAQ (reference sequence).

This clonotype has a handful of counts. The chain is built from TRBV12-3 or TRBV12-4 and TRBJ1-2, with TRBD1 identical over 7 bases. There are 13 residues in the CDR3. Germline trimming cut 5 bases from V and 6 bases from J; bases unmatched to any gene: 6. The CDR3 protein is CASSPTGSNGYTF. CDR3 DNA sequence: TGTGCCAGCAGTCCGACAGGGAGTAATGGCTACACCTTC.

As for this clonotype: Its ends do not fully match the called genes, so a read error is possible. This chain links TRBV20-1 with TRBJ1-5, with TRBD1 matching over 8 bases. The V gene's germline CDR1 is DFQATT and CDR2 SNEGSKA (reference sequence). This CDR3 has 15 amino acids. CDR3 in amino acids: CSVRDQTGVIQPQHF. DNA of the CDR3: TGCAGTGTTAGAGACCAGACAGGGGTGATACAGCCCCAGCATTTT.